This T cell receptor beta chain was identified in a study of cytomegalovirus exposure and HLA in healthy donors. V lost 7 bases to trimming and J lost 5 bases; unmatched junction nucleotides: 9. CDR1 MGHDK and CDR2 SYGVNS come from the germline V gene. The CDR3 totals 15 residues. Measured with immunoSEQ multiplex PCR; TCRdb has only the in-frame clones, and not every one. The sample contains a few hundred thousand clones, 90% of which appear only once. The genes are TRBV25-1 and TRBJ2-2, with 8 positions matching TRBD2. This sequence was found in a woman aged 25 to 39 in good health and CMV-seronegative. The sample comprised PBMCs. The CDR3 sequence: CASTLADPGTGELFF. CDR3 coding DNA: TGTGCCAGCACACTAGCGGACCCCGGAACCGGGGAGCTGTTTTTT.